A selection of T cell receptor beta chains follows, all from one sample in a study of spatial heterogeneity in lung cancer. TCRdb redid the calling of the 5' RACE reads with MiXCR, one entry per CDR3 protein. The sample has some 14,000 distinct CDR3 sequences; roughly 3.4% are singletons. The sample here was lung tumor tissue, taken at surgery. These receptors all come from a male donor with early-stage non-small cell lung cancer. CDR3s include the opening cysteine and the closing phenylalanine or tryptophan. The order of the fields is clone size, V gene, J gene, D gene, CDR3 DNA, CDR3 protein. D genes are given only for firm matches. Clone size is shown for a subset of rows, as once, few, many or a class of expanded clone.

>many|TRBV6-5|TRBJ1-1|NA
TGTGCCAGCAGTTACTCGCGGAGTTGGGGGAACACTGAAGCTTTCTTT
CASSYSRSWGNTEAFF
>few|TRBV7-2|TRBJ2-1|NA
TGTGCCAGCACCCAGGGGGGACGCCGTGGTGAGCAGTTCTTC
CASTQGGRRGEQFF
>many|TRBV5-4|TRBJ1-2|NA
TGTGCCAGCAGCTTGCTAACTTCCCGTGAGGGCTACACCTTC
CASSLLTSREGYTF
>NA|TRBV3-1|TRBJ2-7|TRBD2
TGTGCCAGCAGCCAAGCCGCGGGAGTGTTGTACGAGCAGTACTTC
CASSQAAGVLYEQYF
>many|TRBV6-6|TRBJ1-2|NA
TGTGCCAGCCGTACTCTGACCAACTATGGCTACACCTTC
CASRTLTNYGYTF
>many|TRBV5-1|TRBJ1-1|TRBD1
TGCGCCAGCAGCTCCGGGACAGGGGGCACTGAAGCTTTCTTT
CASSSGTGGTEAFF
>many|TRBV20-1|TRBJ2-7|TRBD1
TGCAGTGCTAGCGCCGGGACAGGGTCCTACGAGCAGTACTTC
CSASAGTGSYEQYF
>few|TRBV19|TRBJ1-5|NA
TGTGCCAGTAGGGCGGGACAAGGCAATCAGCCCCAGCATTTT
CASRAGQGNQPQHF
>medium-sized|TRBV5-6|TRBJ2-5|NA
TGTGCCAGCAGCCAACTAGGTGGAGGAAAAGAGACCCAGTACTTC
CASSQLGGGKETQYF
>medium-sized|TRBV12-3/TRBV12-4|TRBJ1-2|NA
TGTGCCAGCAGTTCTGCCCCGGCAGGCTATGGCTACACCTTC
CASSSAPAGYGYTF
>medium-sized|TRBV6-2/TRBV6-3|TRBJ2-1|TRBD2
TGTGCCAGCAGTTCCGCTAGCGGGGGGCAAGGGGAGCAGTTCTTC
CASSSASGGQGEQFF
>many|TRBV30|TRBJ2-2|TRBD2
TGTGCCTGGAGGGTACTAGCGTACACCATGAACACCGGGGAGCTGTTTTTT
CAWRVLAYTMNTGELFF
>few|TRBV9|TRBJ2-5|NA
TGTGCCAGCAGCGTAGGAGACAAGGAGACCCAGTACTTC
CASSVGDKETQYF
>many|TRBV20-1|TRBJ1-2|NA
TGCAGTGCTAGTCCGGGAGTCTATGGCTACACCTTC
CSASPGVYGYTF
>many|TRBV9|TRBJ1-5|TRBD1
TGTGCCAGCAGCGAGACAGGGGACCCTAATCAGCCCCAGCATTTT
CASSETGDPNQPQHF
>many|TRBV2|TRBJ2-1|NA
TGTGCCAGCAACTCCGGCCTTTACGGCAATGAGCAGTTCTTC
CASNSGLYGNEQFF
>many|TRBV24-1|TRBJ1-2|NA
TGTGCCACCAGTCAGGGAGCCGGTGGCTACACCTTC
CATSQGAGGYTF
>NA|TRBV27|TRBJ2-1|NA
TGTGCCAGCAGGAACCCGGGGCCCTACAATGAGCAGTTCTTC
CASRNPGPYNEQFF
>many|TRBV20-1|TRBJ1-2|NA
TGCAGTGCTAGAGTACCAGGAGATAACTATGGCGACACCTTC
CSARVPGDNYGDTF
>many|TRBV27|TRBJ1-2|NA
TGTGCCAGCAGTTTTGGGTCGGGTGGCGGGTACTATGGCTACACCTTC
CASSFGSGGGYYGYTF
>NA|TRBV7-6|TRBJ1-2|NA
TGTGCCAGCAGCCGTCAGGGCGGCTATGGCTACACCTTC
CASSRQGGYGYTF
>many|TRBV7-2|TRBJ2-5|TRBD1
TGTGCCAGCAGCGCCGGACAGGGGAGGAAGACCCAGTACTTC
CASSAGQGRKTQYF